A single sample gave rise to the 27 T cell receptor beta chains below, sequenced in a study of cytomegalovirus exposure and HLA in healthy donors. Both 60 Vbeta primers and 13 Jbeta primers went into the PCR. Sequencing was performed with immunoSEQ multiplex PCR; in TCRdb, only in-frame clones are kept and a portion is missing. The data include about 200,000 clones; the top ten clones carry 0.65% to 0.75%. Sequenced material: PBMCs. The receptor set was obtained from a boy younger than 18 in good health and CMV-seronegative.

J is TRBJ1-2 and V is TRBV6-5; TRBD1 might be the D (5 bases). The CDR3 runs to 12 residues. V was trimmed by 6 bases and J by 4 bases, leaving 9 bases between them. CDR1 and CDR2 (germline): MNHEY, SVGAGI. The CDR3 DNA reads TGTGCCAGCAGAACCGACAGCTATGGCTACACCTTC. It is translated as CASRTDSYGYTF.

The V gene is TRBV19, the J gene TRBJ2-3; 12 nucleotides align to TRBD2. The trim removed 3 bases at V and 6 bases at J, leaving 7 bases unmatched. Looked up from germline, CDR1 is LNHDA and CDR2 is SQIVND (reference sequence). CDR3 size: 16 residues. CDR3 nucleotide sequence: TGTGCCAGTAGTATTAGAACCGGGACTAGCGGGGATACGCAGTATTTT. Its protein is CASSIRTGTSGDTQYF.

V gene TRBV7-9 combines with J gene TRBJ2-1; the match to TRBD2 covers 15 bases. The CDR3 sequence is 17 residues long. Germline V gene sequence: CDR1 SEHNR, CDR2 FQNEAQ (reference sequence). Losses at the gene ends were 5 bases for V and 9 bases for J; bases not matched to a gene: 11. CDR3 sequence: CASSPGLAGGPGTEQFF. CDR3 DNA: TGTGCCAGCAGCCCCGGACTAGCGGGGGGGCCCGGCACTGAGCAGTTCTTC.

This CDR3 reads CASSLLKAKNTEAFF. DNA for the CDR3: TGTGCCAGCAGTTTATTGAAAGCAAAGAACACTGAAGCTTTCTTT. The chain uses TRBV28 and TRBJ1-1, with unresolved D. The CDR3 is 15 residues long. Per germline, CDR1 MDHEN and CDR2 SYDVKM. V was shortened by 1 base and J by 1 base, with 10 bases between the two germline ends.

The chain joins TRBV20-1 to TRBJ2-5, with D hard to call. V lost 6 bases to trimming and J lost 4 bases, with 6 bases between them. The CDR3 is made up of 10 amino acids. Germline V gene data show CDR1 as DFQATT and CDR2 as SNEGSKA (reference sequence). The CDR3 region has the DNA TGCAGTGCGTGGAGAGAGACCCAGTACTTC. As protein: CSAWRETQYF.

The chain carries TRBV7-6 and TRBJ1-1; TRBD1 might be the D (5 bases). With 6 bases removed from V and 0 bases from J, the gap between germline ends came to 11 bases. The CDR3 runs 14 residues. The germline gives CDR1 SGHVS, CDR2 FNYEAQ. CDR3 sequence: CASSPGEMNTEAFF. DNA of the CDR3: TGTGCCAGCAGTCCGGGGGAGATGAACACTGAAGCTTTCTTT.

V and J are TRBV11-2 and TRBJ2-7; 7 positions agree with TRBD1. J gave up 0 bases and V 3 bases, and 5 bases lay outside the gene matches. There are 15 residues in the CDR3. CDR1 is SGHAT, CDR2 FQNNGV, per germline. The CDR3 nucleotides are TGTGCCAGCAGCTTCACAGGGGATGTCTCCTACGAGCAGTACTTC. Protein product: CASSFTGDVSYEQYF.

The V gene is TRBV7-6, the J gene TRBJ2-7; possibly TRBD2 for D (6 bases). The CDR3 runs to 16 residues. Germline loops: CDR1 SGHVS, CDR2 FNYEAQ. V gave up 5 bases and J gave up 5 bases, with 22 bases separating them. CDR3 in amino acids: CASSTGPARGSDEQYF. DNA for the CDR3: TGTGCCAGCAGCACGGGACCTGCCCGGGGGTCCGACGAGCAGTACTTC.

This chain joins TRBV14 and TRBJ1-2; D not resolved. The CDR3 is made up of 16 amino acids. The ends were cut back, 4 bases at V and 7 bases at J, with 22 bases in the middle. CDR1 is SGHDN, CDR2 FVKESK, per germline. The CDR3 reads CASSPSLGESRPGYTF. The CDR3 DNA is TGTGCCAGCAGCCCTTCTCTAGGAGAGTCTCGCCCTGGCTACACCTTC.

The rearrangement joins TRBV7-8 to TRBJ2-5; 7 positions agree with TRBD2. Germline V CDR1 and CDR2: SGHVS, FQNEAQ. Trimming took 5 bases from V and 4 from J; bases not matched to a gene: 13. This CDR3 has 16 amino acids. The DNA of the CDR3 is TGTGCCAGCAGCCTAGTGGCGGGGGAATGGAGAGAGACCCAGTACTTC. It yields the protein CASSLVAGEWRETQYF.

The chain couples TRBV19 to TRBJ2-3, with TRBD2 matching over 7 bases. There are 15 residues in the CDR3. Unmatched junction bases numbered 8, after V lost 3 bases and J lost 5 bases. CDR1 and CDR2 from the germline V gene are LNHDA and SQIVND (reference sequence). CDR3 bases: TGTGCCAGTAGTATCCCAGCGGGGTCGAGAGATACGCAGTATTTT. This encodes CASSIPAGSRDTQYF.

Turning to this clone: The junction and the germline gene differ at one end; a read error may be behind it. The CDR3 loop is CASSRGQLDQETQYF. The CDR3 nucleotides are TGTGCTAGCAGCCGCGGACAGCTAGACCAAGAGACCCAGTACTTC. The chain uses TRBV7-7 and TRBJ2-5, with a possible D match to TRBD1 (6 bases). In germline, CDR1 is SSHAT, CDR2 FNYEAQ (reference sequence). This CDR3 comprises 15 residues.

The CDR3, as DNA: TGTGCCAGCAGTGTAACTTCAGGGTCCACTGAAGCTTTCTTT. Translating gives CASSVTSGSTEAFF. The chain recombines TRBV6-5 with TRBJ1-1; tentatively, D is TRBD1 (5 bases). The CDR3 runs to 14 residues. Trimming shortened V by 5 bases and J by 4 bases, and 14 bases separated the two germline ends. Germline loops: CDR1 MNHEY, CDR2 SVGAGI.

The V gene is TRBV6-6, the J gene TRBJ1-1, with D perhaps matching TRBD1 (5 bases). V gave up 5 bases and J gave up 11 bases, with 18 bases separating them. The CDR3 is 13 amino acids. From germline, CDR1 is MNHNY and CDR2 SVGAGI (reference sequence). Here the CDR3 DNA reads TGTGCCAGCAGTCTATATGAGGGCCGGGGGGCTTTCTTT. Its protein product is CASSLYEGRGAFF.

V usage is TRBV18 and J usage is TRBJ1-1, with 7 bases matching TRBD1. Looked up from germline, CDR1 is KGHSH and CDR2 is LQKENI. V shed 2 bases, J shed 4 bases, and the junction held 16 bases outside the gene matches. The CDR3 is made up of 18 amino acids. CDR3 sequence: CASSPSLVTGRLGTEAFF. DNA of the CDR3: TGTGCCAGCTCACCATCGCTTGTGACAGGGAGGTTGGGCACTGAAGCTTTCTTT.

The chain couples TRBV2 to TRBJ1-1; D is ambiguous. Germline V gives CDR1 SNHLY, CDR2 FYNNEI. Trimming removed 5 bases at V and 2 bases at J, with 18 bases between. This CDR3 region has 16 residues. CDR3 loop: CASSSVSRELNTEAFF. CDR3 sequence (DNA): TGTGCCAGCAGTTCTGTATCGAGAGAGTTAAACACTGAAGCTTTCTTT.

This sequence joins TRBV7-8 and TRBJ2-2; D unresolved. Germline CDR1 SGHVS, CDR2 FQNEAQ. This CDR3 is built from 15 residues. Trimming left V 5 bases short and J 4 bases short, with 14 bases between. The CDR3 is CASSPEVLGTGELFF. The CDR3 DNA follows: TGTGCCAGCAGCCCTGAGGTTTTGGGCACCGGGGAGCTGTTTTTT.

The chain carries TRBV7-8 and TRBJ2-3, with 13 bases lining up with TRBD2. Trimming took 4 bases from V and 2 from J; bases not matched to a gene: 3. This CDR3 region has 16 residues. Germline V gene data show CDR1 as SGHVS and CDR2 as FQNEAQ. The CDR3: CASSSTSGGYTDTQYF. CDR3 nucleotides: TGTGCCAGCAGCTCGACTAGCGGGGGGTACACAGATACGCAGTATTTT.

The rearrangement joins TRBV7-3 to TRBJ1-6; D remains ambiguous. Between the trimmed V and J ends, which lost 3 bases and 7 bases, there was a span of 10 bases. The CDR3 totals 14 residues. Germline V gene lookup returns CDR1 SGHTA and CDR2 FQGTGA. The CDR3 sequence: CASSFGIENSPLHF. The CDR3 nucleotides read TGTGCCAGCAGCTTCGGGATCGAAAATTCACCCCTCCACTTT.

The CDR3 protein is CASRLTGGANEKLFF. CDR3 nucleotide sequence: TGTGCCAGCAGACTTACAGGGGGGGCTAATGAAAAACTGTTTTTT. V and J are TRBV5-6 and TRBJ1-4; 8 positions agree with TRBD1. The junction had 6 bases not matched to a gene; V was cut back by 5 bases and J by 3 bases. The CDR3 consists of 15 residues. The germline CDR1 and CDR2 sequences are SGHDT and YYEEEE.

Turning to this clone: The sample has other DNA sequences that encode this CDR3 too. This chain connects TRBV7-2 to TRBJ2-5, with a weak D call TRBD2 (6 bases). Germline V gene sequence: CDR1 SGHTA, CDR2 FQGNSA. The CDR3 totals 14 residues. V gave up 0 bases and J gave up 2 bases, with 7 bases separating them. The CDR3: CASSLAGGQETQYF. The CDR3 nucleotides are TGTGCCAGCAGCTTAGCGGGGGGACAAGAGACCCAGTACTTC. Variable domain in full (rest from reference TRBV7-2 and TRBJ2-5): GAGVSQSPSNKVTEKGKDVELRCDPISGHTALYWYRQSLGQGLEFLIYFQGNSAPDKSGLPSDRFSAERTGGSVSTLTIQRTQQEDSAVYLCASSLAGGQETQYFGPGTRLLVL.

Turning to this clone: At the DNA level, this CDR3 is encoded by other sequences in the same sample as well. The gene calls are TRBV27 and TRBJ2-3; D gene uncertain. The CDR3 has 13 amino acids. Germline CDR1 and CDR2: MNHEY and SMNVEV (reference sequence). Trimming stripped 0 bases from V and 4 bases from J, with 5 bases between. This chain's CDR3 is CASSLSSADTQYF. The CDR3 DNA reads as TGTGCCAGCAGTTTATCGTCCGCAGATACGCAGTATTTT.

J is TRBJ2-5 and V is TRBV7-9; D is perhaps TRBD1 (6 bases). V lost 5 bases and J lost 5, with 21 bases in between. The germline V gene encodes CDR1 SEHNR and CDR2 FQNEAQ (reference sequence). This CDR3 spans 16 amino acids. The DNA for the CDR3 is TGTGCCAGCAGCGAATCAACAGGGAATTTGGGGGAGACCCAGTACTTC. It codes for CASSESTGNLGETQYF.

The rearrangement uses TRBV4-1 and TRBJ1-6; TRBD1 might be the D (6 bases). The CDR3 has 15 amino acids. Germline V lookup: CDR1 MGHRA, CDR2 YSYEKL. Trimming removed 1 base at V and 3 bases at J, with 7 bases between. The CDR3 here is CASSQAGHYNSPLHF. CDR3 nucleotides: TGCGCCAGCAGCCAAGCGGGACACTATAATTCACCCCTCCACTTT.

The DNA of the CDR3 is TGTGCCAGCAGCTTACAGGGTCTTGACTACGAGCAGTACTTC. It is translated as CASSLQGLDYEQYF. J is TRBJ2-7 and V is TRBV13, with D maybe TRBD1 (5 bases). V was cut by 2 bases and J by 3 bases, with 11 bases left in between. Germline V gene lookup returns CDR1 PRHDT and CDR2 FYEKMQ (reference sequence). The length of the CDR3 is 14 residues.

The chain joins TRBV2 to TRBJ1-2; the D is unclear. From germline, CDR1 is SNHLY and CDR2 FYNNEI. V gave up 6 bases and J gave up 8 bases, with 16 bases separating them. The CDR3 runs 13 residues. The CDR3 loop is CASSGSKGGGYTF. The CDR3 DNA is TGTGCCAGCAGCGGTTCGAAGGGAGGAGGCTACACCTTC.

V usage is TRBV2 and J usage is TRBJ2-7; D might be TRBD2 (5 bases). CDR3 length: 12 amino acids. The germline V and J ends were trimmed by 6 bases and 1 base, with 7 bases remaining between them. Germline assignment: CDR1 SNHLY and CDR2 FYNNEI. The CDR3 region is CASRRVSYEQYF. The CDR3 nucleotides are TGTGCCAGCAGGAGGGTATCCTACGAGCAGTACTTC.